A selection of T cell receptor beta chains follows, all from one sample in a study of cytomegalovirus exposure and HLA in healthy donors. The protocol was immunoSEQ multiplex PCR, while the TCRdb copy is restricted to in-frame clones and leaves out a portion. This repertoire includes 140,000 to 150,000 clones. Specimen: PBMCs. These receptors were taken from a male donor in good health and CMV-seronegative. CDR3s include the opening cysteine and the closing phenylalanine or tryptophan. A D gene is named only where the DNA matches it firmly.

D	V	J	DNA	CDR3
.	TRBV2	TRBJ2-5	TGTGCCAGCAGTCGGGTAGAGCAAGAGACCCAGTACTTC	CASSRVEQETQYF
.	TRBV6-1	TRBJ1-1	TGTGCCAGCAGTGCGTGGGAGGGCTTGGCTTTCTTT	CASSAWEGLAFF
TRBD2	TRBV6-5	TRBJ2-1	TGTGCCAGCACTCACGGAGCGGGGACGTACAATGAGCAGTTCTTC	CASTHGAGTYNEQFF
.	TRBV29-1	TRBJ2-7	TGCAGCGTTTCGGACATGTCCTACGAGCAGTACTTC	CSVSDMSYEQYF
.	TRBV5-1	TRBJ2-7	TGCGCCAGCAGCCCCACCGGGAGTTCGTACGAGCAGTACTTC	CASSPTGSSYEQYF
TRBD1	TRBV5-4	TRBJ2-7	TGTGCCAGCAGCCCTCAGGGGGCGCGAATCTACGAGCAGTACTTC	CASSPQGARIYEQYF
TRBD2	TRBV28	TRBJ2-1	TGTGCCAGCAGCATCGAACTAGCGGGGGCGGGCAATGAGCAGTTCTTC	CASSIELAGAGNEQFF
.	TRBV5-1	TRBJ1-1	TGCGCCAGCAGCACAAGACAGGACACTGAAGCTTTCTTT	CASSTRQDTEAFF
TRBD2	TRBV6-5	TRBJ2-5	TGTGCCAGCAGTATGGGACTAGCGGGAGGACGGGAGCAGTACTTC	CASSMGLAGGREQYF
.	TRBV9	TRBJ2-3	TGTGCCAGCAGTGAAAGACAGTCTGATACGCAGTATTTT	CASSERQSDTQYF
.	TRBV2	TRBJ2-2	TGTGCCAGCAGTGAACAGGGATTCGGGGAGCTGTTTTTT	CASSEQGFGELFF
.	TRBV7-9	TRBJ2-1	TGTGCCAGCAGGAGGGGAGGATTAGAGCAGTTCTTC	CASRRGGLEQFF
.	TRBV2	TRBJ1-5	TGTGCCAGCAGTGATGGGCAGAGAAACAATCAGCCCCAGCATTTT	CASSDGQRNNQPQHF
.	TRBV10-3	TRBJ1-5	TGTGCCATCAGTGAGACGAGGCCTAACAATCAGCCCCAGCATTTT	CAISETRPNNQPQHF
.	TRBV5-1	TRBJ1-1	TGCGCCAGCGGAGGGGGGGGTGCGAACACTGAAGCTTTCTTT	CASGGGGANTEAFF
TRBD2	TRBV7-9	TRBJ2-1	TGTGCCAGCAGCTTACTAGCGGGAGGTAATGAGCAGTTCTTC	CASSLLAGGNEQFF
TRBD1	TRBV5-8	TRBJ2-7	TGTGCCAGCAGCCGGACAGGGGGCGAGCAGTACTTC	CASSRTGGEQYF
TRBD2	TRBV6-6	TRBJ2-7	TGTGCCATCAGCGGGAGGGCAGACCACGAGCAGTACTTC	CAISGRADHEQYF
TRBD2	TRBV29-1	TRBJ2-7	TGCAGCGTTGTAGGGACTAGCTTCTACGAGCAGTACTTC	CSVVGTSFYEQYF
TRBD1	TRBV7-7	TRBJ2-2	TGTGCTAGCAGCCCCCGACAAGGGGGCGGCCCCGGGGAGCTGTTTTTT	CASSPRQGGGPGELFF
.	TRBV7-9	TRBJ2-3	TGTGCCAGCAGCTTTGGAGCAGATACGCAGTATTTT	CASSFGADTQYF
TRBD1	TRBV5-1	TRBJ1-1	TGCGCCAGCACGGGACAGGGGGACACTGAAGCTTTCTTT	CASTGQGDTEAFF
TRBD1	TRBV14	TRBJ1-2	TGTGCCAGCAGCCAAGTTGGACAGGGGTCTGCAGCTAACTATGGCTACACCTTC	CASSQVGQGSAANYGYTF
TRBD1	TRBV5-6	TRBJ2-5	TGTGCCAGCAGCTTGGTTACAGGGGGAGAGACCCAGTACTTC	CASSLVTGGETQYF
.	TRBV15	TRBJ1-4	TGTGCCACCAGCAGCACCGGGGACTCTGAAAAACTGTTTTTT	CATSSTGDSEKLFF
.	TRBV27	TRBJ2-3	TGTGCCAGCAGTGGACCAGGTTGGAGCCGAACAGCCGAACAGGAAGATACGCAGTATTTT	CASSGPGWSRTAEQEDTQYF
.	TRBV5-1	TRBJ1-2	TGCGCCAGCAAGCTTGCTACAGGGAACTATGGCTACACCTTC	CASKLATGNYGYTF
TRBD2	TRBV25-1	TRBJ2-7	TGTGCCAGCAGTGAGCGCGCTAGCGGGAATGTACTCCACGAGCAGTACTTC	CASSERASGNVLHEQYF
TRBD1	TRBV15	TRBJ1-2	TGTGCCACCAGCAGAGGTGGGACAGGGATGGGCTACACCTTC	CATSRGGTGMGYTF
.	TRBV7-9	TRBJ1-1	TGTGCCAGCAGCTTAGTAGGGAGCACTGAAGCTTTCTTT	CASSLVGSTEAFF